This is a list of T cell receptor beta chains from one sample in a study of Graves' ophthalmopathy and Graves' hyperthyroidism. TCRdb reprocessed the multiplex PCR reads with MiXCR, giving one entry per CDR3 protein. The sample contains hundreds of thousands of distinct CDR3 sequences, about 21% of which appear only once. The material sequenced was peripheral blood. The receptors originated from a woman between 18 and 29 years old with stable Graves' hyperthyroidism. The CDR3 runs from the conserved cysteine through the conserved F or W. The order of the fields is V gene, clone size, J gene, D gene, CDR3 DNA, CDR3 protein. D genes are given only for firm matches. A clone size is listed for some rows: how often the clone was seen (once, few, many), or a class if it is expanded.

TRBV28	many	TRBJ2-7	TRBD1	TGTGCCAGCAGTGGCCCCGGGACAGGGACCTACGAGCAGTACTTC	CASSGPGTGTYEQYF
TRBV6-5	.	TRBJ2-5	.	TGTGCCAGCAGTTACTCGGGAAAGGGGATGGCCGGGGAGACCCAGTACTTC	CASSYSGKGMAGETQYF
TRBV27	.	TRBJ2-2	TRBD1	TGTGCCAGCTTCCAGGGGGCGCCCGGGGAGCTGTTTTTT	CASFQGAPGELFF
TRBV7-2	.	TRBJ2-7	TRBD2	TGTGCCAGCAGCATTCTACTAGCGGGAGATGTCGAGCAGTACTTC	CASSILLAGDVEQYF
TRBV30	many	TRBJ1-2	.	TGTGCCTGGAGTGTACAACATGGCTACACCTTC	CAWSVQHGYTF
TRBV28	many	TRBJ1-2	.	TGTGCCAGCAGGGATTCACGATCCTATGGCTACACCTTC	CASRDSRSYGYTF
TRBV2	.	TRBJ1-1	.	TGTGCCAGCACCCTGAGGACTGTCTGGGCTGAAGCTTTCTTT	CASTLRTVWAEAFF
TRBV28	many	TRBJ2-1	TRBD1	TGTGCCAGCAGTTTAGCCGGGGACAGGGGACCCTACAATGAGCAGTTCTTC	CASSLAGDRGPYNEQFF
TRBV13	many	TRBJ2-7	TRBD2	TGTGCCAGCAACTCTCTCCTAGCGGGAGGGGGCGACGAGCAGTACTTC	CASNSLLAGGGDEQYF
TRBV6-1	many	TRBJ1-6	.	TGTGCCAGCAGCCGGGACAACGATAATTCACCCCTCCACTTT	CASSRDNDNSPLHF
TRBV7-9	many	TRBJ2-7	TRBD1	TGTGCCAGCGTTGGGGCAGGGGGCGGTGAGCAGTACTTC	CASVGAGGGEQYF
TRBV30	.	TRBJ1-1	TRBD1	TGTGCCTGGAGTGTTGGGCCAGGGGGAGCTTTCTTT	CAWSVGPGGAFF
TRBV7-2	many	TRBJ1-2	.	TGTGCCAGCAGCGAAGCGGGGAGGGGCTATGGCTACACCTTC	CASSEAGRGYGYTF
TRBV12-3/TRBV12-4	many	TRBJ2-5	.	TGTGCCAGCAGTTTGGTAACCGTTCAAGAGACCCAGTACTTC	CASSLVTVQETQYF
TRBV3-1	many	TRBJ1-6	.	TGTGCCAGCAGCCAAGAGGTCTCGGCAGGAAGGGGTAATTCACCCCTCCACTTT	CASSQEVSAGRGNSPLHF
TRBV10-3	.	TRBJ1-2	TRBD1	TGTGCCACCACGGCCGTCCCGGGACAGGACTATGGCTACACCTTC	CATTAVPGQDYGYTF
TRBV30	.	TRBJ1-2	.	TGTGCCTGGAGTGGCGACAGGACGGATGGCTACACCTTC	CAWSGDRTDGYTF
TRBV29-1	many	TRBJ1-5	.	TGCAGCGTTGGGGATTATCAGCCCCAGCATTTT	CSVGDYQPQHF
TRBV24-1	many	TRBJ2-5	.	TGTGCCTCCTCCCCCCGCGGGACATCAGAGACCCAGTACTTC	CASSPRGTSETQYF
TRBV20-1	.	TRBJ2-7	TRBD1	TGCAGTGCTAGGGTACCGGGACAGACCTACGAGCAGTACTTC	CSARVPGQTYEQYF
TRBV18	.	TRBJ1-2	.	TGTGCCAGCTCACCATTAACCGAGGAGGGCTACACCTTC	CASSPLTEEGYTF
TRBV11-2	many	TRBJ2-5	TRBD2	TGTGCCAGCAGCATCGGGACTAGCGGGATCTTAAAGACCCAGTACTTC	CASSIGTSGILKTQYF
TRBV20-1	many	TRBJ2-7	.	TGCAGTGCTCCTAGGGCGTCTAGCGATTTCTACGAGCAGTACTTC	CSAPRASSDFYEQYF
TRBV6-1	many	TRBJ1-1	TRBD1	TGTGCCAGCCAGATGACAGGGACTACTGAAGCTTTCTTT	CASQMTGTTEAFF
TRBV20-1	few	TRBJ2-3	.	TGCAGTGCTCCTCCTAGCCGTGGCTTAGATACGCAGTATTTT	CSAPPSRGLDTQYF
TRBV12-3/TRBV12-4	.	TRBJ2-3	TRBD2	TGTGCCAGCAGTTACGGACTAGCGGGGATACAGTATTTT	CASSYGLAGIQYF
TRBV12-3/TRBV12-4	.	TRBJ1-1	.	TGTGCCAGCACCTGGGACCTCCCAGTGGGAGCTTTCTTT	CASTWDLPVGAFF
TRBV12-3/TRBV12-4	many	TRBJ1-3	.	TGTGCCAGCTCGGCGTCCTCTGGAAACACCATATATTTT	CASSASSGNTIYF
TRBV19	.	TRBJ2-7	.	TGTGCCAGTAGTAAAAGTACCTACGAGCAGTACTTC	CASSKSTYEQYF
TRBV27	once	TRBJ1-5	.	TGTGCCAGCAGTAGGTCGGGGGCATATAGCAATCAGCCCCAGCATTTT	CASSRSGAYSNQPQHF
TRBV6-4	.	TRBJ2-3	TRBD2	TGTGCCAGCACCGCGACTAGCGGGAGTCTCCTTTCTCTCGGTACGCAGTATTTT	CASTATSGSLLSLGTQYF
TRBV5-6	.	TRBJ2-2	.	TGTGCCAGCAGCCTTATATCAGGGACCGGGGAGCTGTTTTTT	CASSLISGTGELFF
TRBV2	many	TRBJ2-7	TRBD2	TGTGCCAGCAGTGAGCTAGCGGGAGAAGGTTCCTACGAGCAGTACTTC	CASSELAGEGSYEQYF
TRBV28	.	TRBJ2-7	.	TGTGCCAGCGGTCGGCGGAACTACGAGCAGTACTTC	CASGRRNYEQYF
TRBV20-1	many	TRBJ1-1	TRBD1	TGCAGCGCGGAACTCGACGGGACAGCGAACACTGAAGCTTTCTTT	CSAELDGTANTEAFF
TRBV2	.	TRBJ2-5	TRBD2	TGTGCCAGCAGTCCCTCTCCCGCTAGCGGGAGTAGAGAGACCCAGTACTTC	CASSPSPASGSRETQYF
TRBV12-3/TRBV12-4	.	TRBJ1-6	TRBD1	TGTGCCAGCAGGGACAGGGGTGGGTCACCCCTCCACTTT	CASRDRGGSPLHF
TRBV6-5	many	TRBJ1-1	.	TGTGCCAGCAGTTACACCGGGGCCTCGAACACTGAAGCTTTCTTT	CASSYTGASNTEAFF
TRBV4-2	many	TRBJ1-1	.	TGTGCCAGCAGCCAACCGTTGCGGACAGTGAACACTGAAGCTTTCTTT	CASSQPLRTVNTEAFF
TRBV14	.	TRBJ1-1	.	TGTGCCAGCAGCCAAGATCCTGGGAGGAACACTGAAGCTTTCTTT	CASSQDPGRNTEAFF
TRBV15	.	TRBJ2-5	.	TGTGCCACCAGCCTCGATCTAAGGGTATGGCAGACCCAGTACTTC	CATSLDLRVWQTQYF
TRBV30	many	TRBJ1-1	.	TGTGCCTGGAGTGTACTTCTTCCAAACACTGAAGCTTTCTTT	CAWSVLLPNTEAFF
TRBV19	many	TRBJ2-7	.	TGTGCCAGTAGTCCCGCCGGGCATAGAAGCTCCTACGAGCAGTACTTC	CASSPAGHRSSYEQYF
TRBV12-3/TRBV12-4	many	TRBJ2-5	.	TGTGCCAGTAGTCTCGACAGTCAAGAGACCCAGTACTTC	CASSLDSQETQYF
TRBV24-1	once	TRBJ2-5	.	TGTGCCACCAGTGATTTGCAACCAGGGAAAGAGACCCAGTACTTC	CATSDLQPGKETQYF
TRBV11-2	.	TRBJ2-6	.	TGTGCCAGCAGCTGGTCAGTTGTCTCTGGGGCCAACGTCCTGACTTTC	CASSWSVVSGANVLTF
TRBV12-3/TRBV12-4	many	TRBJ2-7	.	TGTGCCAGCACCGACTCCTACGAGCAGTACTTC	CASTDSYEQYF
TRBV7-2	many	TRBJ2-5	.	TGTGCCAGCAGCTTAGAACGGGGGCGCCGGCAAGAGACCCAGTACTTC	CASSLERGRRQETQYF
TRBV27	few	TRBJ2-6	.	TGTGCCAGCAGCCCGATACAACAGGGAGTAGGGTCTGGGGCCAACGTCCTGACTTTC	CASSPIQQGVGSGANVLTF
TRBV7-9	many	TRBJ1-2	.	TGTGCCAGCAGCCCCTCCGGGGGATCCCATGGCTACACCTTC	CASSPSGGSHGYTF
TRBV27	many	TRBJ2-7	.	TGTGCCAGCAAAGAAGGCCTAGGACCCTTC	CASKEGLGPF
TRBV6-1	.	TRBJ2-7	TRBD1	TGTGCCAGCAGCCAACCCGGGACAGGGACCTACGAGCAGTACTTC	CASSQPGTGTYEQYF
TRBV19	.	TRBJ2-7	.	TGTGCCAGCCCGGCTGGGGGGTCCTCCTACGAGCAGTACTTC	CASPAGGSSYEQYF
TRBV28	.	TRBJ1-1	.	TGTGCCAGCAGTTTCGACAGCCTGCTCACTGAAGCTTTCTTT	CASSFDSLLTEAFF
TRBV19	few	TRBJ1-5	TRBD1	TGTGCCAGTAGTATAGTTCGGACAGGCTGGGATCAGCCCCAGCATTTT	CASSIVRTGWDQPQHF
TRBV11-1	once	TRBJ1-3	.	TGTGCCAGCAGCCCGCCGGGAGGTGGTCCTGGAAACACCATATATTTT	CASSPPGGGPGNTIYF
TRBV28	.	TRBJ2-5	.	TGTGCCAGCAGTTTCCCCCCCGGGGATGGAGGGAGCCTCCAAGAGACCCAGTACTTC	CASSFPPGDGGSLQETQYF
TRBV2	.	TRBJ1-1	.	TGTGCCAGCAGTGTCCGTGATGTAGGCACTGAAGCTTTCTTT	CASSVRDVGTEAFF
TRBV12-3/TRBV12-4	.	TRBJ2-4	TRBD2	TGTGCCAGCAGAAAAGCGGGGGCCCAAAACATTCAGTACTTC	CASRKAGAQNIQYF
TRBV30	.	TRBJ2-2	TRBD1	TGTGCCTGGAGACCCCAGGGGGCGGCCGGGGAGCTGTTTTTT	CAWRPQGAAGELFF